The T cell receptor beta chain under discussion was sequenced for a study of T cell responses to AZD1222 COVID-19 vaccine. Sequencing was performed with immunoSEQ multiplex PCR; in TCRdb, only in-frame clones are kept and a portion is missing. The sample yields over 150,000 clones, more than 90% seen once. About this clone: Antigen unknown.

Study-level results: An increase in Spike-specific TCR breadth and depth was observed after two AZD1222 doses. Close to half of spike-specific TCRs reportedly recognize unmutated variant regions. There were vaccine-associated CD4 TCRs across spike, dominant at 160-218 and 743-854.

Unmatched junction bases numbered 11, after V lost 11 bases and J lost 2 bases. CDR3 size: 14 residues. CDR1 and CDR2 (germline): MNHEY, SMNVEV (reference sequence). The sequencing used peripheral blood, collected on day 0 of AZD1222 vaccination. The chain has TRBV27 and TRBJ2-7, with 8 bases lining up with TRBD2. The receptor comes from an adult in good health. CDR3 sequence reads: CACAPSGGPYEQYF. For the CDR3, the DNA is TGTGCCTGCGCACCATCGGGAGGGCCCTACGAGCAGTACTTC.